The rows below give T cell receptor beta chains drawn from one sample of a study of early T cells in non-severe SARS-CoV-2 infection. TCRdb fed the 5' RACE reads into MiXCR, producing one record per CDR3 protein. The sample carries around 80,000 distinct CDR3 sequences, roughly 12% recorded once. Sequenced material: whole blood. These receptors were taken from an adult who was a healthcare worker with PCR-confirmed SARS-CoV-2 infection or an uninfected control (not recorded which). Both conserved end residues are part of each CDR3. The order of the fields is clone size, J gene, D gene, V gene, CDR3 protein, CDR3 DNA. D genes are given only for firm matches. Clone size is shown for a subset of rows, as once, few, many or a class of expanded clone.

>few|TRBJ1-4|-|TRBV7-6
CASSPWDARDEKLFF
TGTGCCAGCAGCCCCTGGGACGCCCGGGATGAAAAACTGTTTTTT
>-|TRBJ2-1|-|TRBV12-5
CASGHFSYNEQFF
TGTGCTAGTGGTCACTTCTCCTACAATGAGCAGTTCTTC
>-|TRBJ1-4|-|TRBV28
CASSTHTSGGKLFF
TGTGCCAGCAGTACCCATACATCCGGGGGAAAACTGTTTTTT
>-|TRBJ2-5|TRBD2|TRBV7-2
CASTLSGGGTQYF
TGTGCCAGCACCCTCAGCGGGGGGGGGACCCAGTACTTC
>-|TRBJ2-1|-|TRBV25-1
CASPAQHSKTYNEQFF
TGTGCCAGCCCGGCCCAACACTCAAAAACCTACAATGAGCAGTTCTTC
>many|TRBJ1-1|-|TRBV20-1
CSASVPQGIEAFF
TGCAGTGCTAGCGTCCCCCAGGGAATTGAAGCTTTCTTT
>few|TRBJ2-5|TRBD2|TRBV20-1
CSARGLAGDETQYF
TGCAGTGCTAGGGGACTAGCGGGAGATGAGACCCAGTACTTC
>few|TRBJ2-7|-|TRBV20-1
CSSVRETYEQYF
TGCAGTTCCGTCAGGGAGACCTACGAGCAGTACTTC
>many|TRBJ2-1|TRBD2|TRBV7-9
CASSLSLAGSHNEQFF
TGTGCCAGCAGCTTAAGTCTAGCGGGATCCCACAATGAGCAGTTCTTC
>-|TRBJ2-1|TRBD2|TRBV7-6
CASSFGTSGRAHEQFF
TGTGCCAGCAGCTTCGGGACTAGCGGGAGGGCCCATGAGCAGTTCTTC
>-|TRBJ2-5|-|TRBV3-1
CASSPIVDLRVETQYF
TGTGCCAGCAGCCCGATCGTGGACCTAAGAGTGGAGACCCAGTACTTC
>many|TRBJ1-1|-|TRBV29-1
CSVGTGGTEAFF
TGCAGCGTTGGAACGGGAGGCACTGAAGCTTTCTTT
>many|TRBJ2-7|-|TRBV10-3
CAIRESGDIFYEQYF
TGTGCCATCAGGGAATCCGGGGACATCTTCTACGAGCAGTACTTC
>many|TRBJ1-1|TRBD1|TRBV4-2
CASSRQGRNTEAFF
TGTGCCAGCAGCCGACAGGGCCGGAACACTGAAGCTTTCTTT
>few|TRBJ2-1|-|TRBV15
CATSRAIEGEQFF
TGTGCCACCAGCAGGGCCATCGAGGGTGAGCAGTTCTTC
>many|TRBJ2-1|TRBD2|TRBV28
CASIERAGGPYNEQFF
TGTGCCAGCATCGAGAGGGCGGGAGGGCCGTACAATGAGCAGTTCTTC
>few|TRBJ1-1|-|TRBV28
CASSPFGDEAFF
TGTGCCAGCAGCCCCTTTGGGGATGAAGCTTTCTTT
>-|TRBJ2-7|TRBD1|TRBV5-1
CASSLQGAVVQQYF
TGCGCCAGCAGCTTGCAGGGGGCGGTGGTACAGCAGTACTTC
>many|TRBJ1-1|-|TRBV29-1
CSVDSRVLAFF
TGCAGCGTTGACTCGAGGGTCTTGGCTTTCTTT
>-|TRBJ2-1|TRBD2|TRBV7-3
CASSSQGLARYNEQFF
TGTGCCAGCAGCTCCCAGGGACTAGCGCGATACAATGAGCAGTTCTTC
>-|TRBJ1-2|-|TRBV3-1
CASSPFRGSGYTF
TGTGCCAGCAGCCCCTTCCGGGGGTCAGGCTACACCTTC
>few|TRBJ2-1|-|TRBV6-5
CASSYVGADEQFF
TGTGCCAGCAGTTACGTAGGAGCGGATGAGCAGTTCTTC
>-|TRBJ1-2|-|TRBV5-1
CASRTDSNYGYTF
TGCGCCAGCAGGACAGACTCTAACTATGGCTACACCTTC
>few|TRBJ2-5|-|TRBV5-5
CASTSEGLRETQYF
TGTGCCAGCACTAGCGAGGGGCTACGGGAGACCCAGTACTTC
>-|TRBJ2-3|TRBD2|TRBV20-1
CSARLADTDTQYF
TGCAGTGCTAGACTAGCGGACACAGATACGCAGTATTTT
>many|TRBJ2-1|TRBD2|TRBV11-2
CASSLSSTSGRNEQFF
TGTGCCAGCAGCTTATCCAGCACTAGCGGGAGAAATGAGCAGTTCTTC
>-|TRBJ2-5|TRBD2|TRBV4-1
CASSQTILLAGEGETQYF
TGCGCCAGCAGCCAAACCATCCTCCTAGCGGGAGAAGGAGAGACCCAGTACTTC
>-|TRBJ1-2|-|TRBV15
CATSRDRQPYGYTF
TGTGCCACCAGCAGAGATCGGCAGCCCTATGGCTACACCTTC
>few|TRBJ2-1|TRBD2|TRBV6-5
CASSSGTSGGNEQFF
TGTGCCAGCAGTTCCGGGACTAGCGGGGGGAATGAGCAGTTCTTC
>many|TRBJ2-2|-|TRBV11-2
CASSLSAVGAGELFF
TGTGCCAGCAGCTTAAGTGCCGTAGGCGCCGGGGAGCTGTTTTTT
>-|TRBJ2-1|-|TRBV5-1
CASSSLWGSFSDEQFF
TGCGCCAGCAGCTCCCTTTGGGGGAGTTTTAGCGATGAGCAGTTCTTC
>few|TRBJ2-7|TRBD2|TRBV7-2
CASSLHAGGTGYEQYF
TGTGCCAGCAGCTTACACGCGGGAGGAACCGGTTACGAGCAGTACTTC
>-|TRBJ2-4|TRBD2|TRBV28
CASSPGLAVGNIQYF
TGTGCCAGCAGCCCGGGACTAGCCGTCGGAAACATTCAGTACTTC
>few|TRBJ2-7|-|TRBV2
CARSSLTYEQYF
TGTGCCAGATCTTCCCTCACCTACGAGCAGTACTTC
>-|TRBJ2-1|TRBD2|TRBV3-1
CASSQDGLDGEQFF
TGTGCCAGCAGCCAAGATGGACTAGACGGTGAGCAGTTCTTC
>-|TRBJ2-3|TRBD2|TRBV2
CASRDYTDTQYF
TGTGCCAGCCGGGACTACACAGATACGCAGTATTTT
>few|TRBJ1-1|-|TRBV29-1
CSANTPEAFF
TGCAGCGCCAACACCCCTGAAGCTTTCTTT
>few|TRBJ2-3|-|TRBV28
CASSSPRGGADTQYF
TGTGCCAGCAGTTCTCCCCGGGGCGGCGCAGATACGCAGTATTTT
>-|TRBJ2-7|-|TRBV12-3/TRBV12-4
CASSPAQPPYEQYF
TGTGCCAGCAGTCCCGCGCAACCCCCGTACGAGCAGTACTTC
>-|TRBJ1-5|-|TRBV2
CASSFARVKGQPQHF
TGTGCCAGCAGTTTCGCCAGGGTAAAGGGCCAGCCCCAGCATTTT
>-|TRBJ2-1|TRBD2|TRBV3-1
CASSRTSVGVQFF
TGTGCCAGCAGCCGGACTAGCGTAGGTGTGCAGTTCTTC
>-|TRBJ2-7|-|TRBV29-1
CSTLTPSREQYF
TGCAGCACCCTAACACCATCGAGGGAGCAGTACTTC
>many|TRBJ2-3|-|TRBV7-2
CASSTSSSTDTQYF
TGTGCCAGCAGCACGAGTAGTAGCACAGATACGCAGTATTTT
>-|TRBJ2-1|TRBD2|TRBV11-2
CASSFGRAENEQFF
TGTGCCAGCAGCTTCGGGAGGGCGGAGAATGAGCAGTTCTTC
>few|TRBJ2-7|-|TRBV21-1
CASSKEGHRAWTYEQYF
TGTGCCAGCAGCAAAGAGGGGCACAGGGCATGGACCTACGAGCAGTACTTC
>-|TRBJ2-5|-|TRBV18
CASSIKGRPETQYF
TGTGCCAGCTCCATCAAGGGGCGGCCAGAGACCCAGTACTTC
>many|TRBJ1-2|-|TRBV18
CASSPSSAIGAPLGYGYTF
TGTGCCAGCTCACCATCTTCGGCGATAGGGGCGCCGCTGGGCTATGGCTACACCTTC
>-|TRBJ2-5|TRBD1|TRBV20-1
CSARDRSAIETQYF
TGCAGTGCTCGGGACAGGTCTGCCATAGAGACCCAGTACTTC
>many|TRBJ2-1|TRBD2|TRBV7-2
CASSLGLAGPQFF
TGTGCCAGCAGCTTAGGGCTAGCGGGACCGCAGTTCTTC
>-|TRBJ1-2|-|TRBV7-9
CASSPTESRYGYTF
TGTGCCAGCAGTCCAACAGAGAGTCGCTATGGCTACACCTTC
>few|TRBJ1-6|-|TRBV28
CASSSGGHEESPLHF
TGTGCCAGCAGCTCCGGGGGGCACGAGGAATCACCCCTCCACTTT
>few|TRBJ2-4|TRBD2|TRBV29-1
CSVSTSGRGNIQYF
TGCAGCGTCTCGACTAGCGGGAGGGGAAACATTCAGTACTTC
>few|TRBJ2-7|TRBD1|TRBV29-1
CSVTPGTGLGEQYF
TGCAGCGTTACACCCGGGACAGGGTTGGGGGAGCAGTACTTC